The rows below give T cell receptor beta chains drawn from one sample of a study of blood T cell repertoires in COVID-19. Measured with immunoSEQ multiplex PCR; TCRdb has only the in-frame clones, and not every one. The sample records about 230,000 clones, 80% to 90% being singletons. Sequenced material: peripheral blood. The receptors were gathered from a man younger than 40 with COVID-19, enrolled during active disease. Each CDR3 is given with its conserved first and last residue. The D gene is left open where the match is weak. Not every row has a clone size; where given, it reads once, few, many or a size class.

>TRBV5-1|NA|NA|TRBJ2-7
CASSQGAVTYEQYF
TGCGCCAGCAGTCAGGGCGCCGTCACCTACGAGCAGTACTTC
>TRBV5-6|NA|NA|TRBJ1-2
CASSFTADGYTF
TGTGCCAGCAGCTTCACCGCAGATGGCTACACCTTC
>TRBV5-1|TRBD2|NA|TRBJ2-3
CASNPSSGNVDTQYF
TGCGCCAGCAACCCCTCTAGCGGGAATGTGGATACGCAGTATTTT
>TRBV7-3|TRBD1|once|TRBJ2-5
CASSKGQGATETQYF
TGTGCCAGCAGCAAAGGACAGGGGGCAACAGAGACCCAGTACTTC
>TRBV29-1|NA|NA|TRBJ1-2
CSVEDGAAYGYTF
TGCAGCGTTGAAGATGGGGCAGCTTATGGCTACACCTTC
>TRBV10-3|TRBD1|NA|TRBJ1-2
CAISERQGANYGYTF
TGTGCCATCAGTGAACGACAGGGGGCGAACTATGGCTACACCTTC
>TRBV6-5|TRBD2|once|TRBJ2-5
CASSRAGAGETQYF
TGTGCCAGCTCCCGGGCGGGAGCGGGAGAGACCCAGTACTTC
>TRBV2|TRBD1|NA|TRBJ1-1
CAGLTGGAPVTEAFF
TGTGCCGGCCTGACAGGGGGCGCCCCGGTCACTGAAGCTTTCTTT
>TRBV6-2/TRBV6-3|NA|NA|TRBJ2-1
CASSYELANEQFF
TGTGCCAGCAGTTACGAACTAGCCAATGAGCAGTTCTTC
>TRBV28|NA|NA|TRBJ1-2
CASSLPGQINTF
TGTGCCAGCAGTTTACCAGGACAGATCAACACCTTC
>TRBV20-1|NA|NA|TRBJ2-1
CSALRGNEQFF
TGCAGTGCTCTTAGGGGTAATGAGCAGTTCTTC
>TRBV9|TRBD2|NA|TRBJ2-1
CASSLTSGGYNEQFF
TGTGCCAGCAGCCTGACTAGCGGGGGCTACAATGAGCAGTTCTTC
>TRBV6-6|TRBD1|NA|TRBJ1-1
CASTIRTGLYTEAFF
TGTGCCAGCACCATCAGGACAGGGCTGTACACTGAAGCTTTCTTT
>TRBV19|TRBD2|NA|TRBJ2-7
CASSMWRTSGREGEQYF
TGTGCCAGTAGTATGTGGAGGACTAGCGGACGGGAGGGGGAGCAGTACTTC
>TRBV5-6|NA|NA|TRBJ1-6
CASSLVGGTFYNSPLHF
TGTGCCAGCAGCTTGGTGGGGGGGACTTTCTATAATTCACCCCTCCACTTT
>TRBV5-4|NA|NA|TRBJ2-3
CASSLRQSTSNTQYF
TGTGCCAGCAGCTTGCGACAGAGCACATCCAATACGCAGTATTTT
>TRBV27|NA|NA|TRBJ1-2
CASSAQGYGYTF
TGTGCCAGCAGTGCACAGGGCTATGGCTACACCTTC
>TRBV3-1/TRBV3-2|TRBD1|few|TRBJ1-2
CASSPPIGGTGRHYGYTF
TGTGCCAGCAGCCCTCCAATAGGGGGGACAGGCCGCCACTATGGCTACACCTTC
>TRBV5-6|TRBD1|NA|TRBJ1-2
CASSRRDSIYGYTF
TGTGCCAGCAGCCGCAGGGACAGCATCTATGGCTACACCTTC